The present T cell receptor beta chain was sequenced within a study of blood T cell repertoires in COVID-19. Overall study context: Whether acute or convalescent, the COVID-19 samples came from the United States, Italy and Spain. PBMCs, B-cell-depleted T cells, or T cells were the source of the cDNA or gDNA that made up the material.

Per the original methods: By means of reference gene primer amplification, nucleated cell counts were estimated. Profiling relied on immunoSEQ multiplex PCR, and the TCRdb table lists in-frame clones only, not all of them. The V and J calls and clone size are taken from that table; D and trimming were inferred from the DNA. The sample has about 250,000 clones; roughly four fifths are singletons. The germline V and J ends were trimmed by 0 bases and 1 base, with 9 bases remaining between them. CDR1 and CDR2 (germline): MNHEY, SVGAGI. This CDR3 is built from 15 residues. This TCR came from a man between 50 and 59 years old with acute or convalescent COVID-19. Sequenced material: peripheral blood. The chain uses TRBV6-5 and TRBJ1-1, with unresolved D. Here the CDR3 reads CASSYSSGGNTEAFF. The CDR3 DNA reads TGTGCCAGCAGTTACTCGAGCGGAGGGAACACTGAAGCTTTCTTT.